Reported below is one TCR beta chain. This clone has a handful of counts. The antigen it binds to is not known. The record has no base qualities; no much larger clone is one base away. This entry is derived from a study of beta chain features in type 1 diabetes (dated 2018 in TCRdb). Regarding the complete study: Mean age, gender distribution, total cell number and subset yield were not different between patients and healthy donors. Naive and central memory subsets were obtained from all 30 or so donors, but regulatory and stem cell-like memory subsets were isolated from only 8 patients and roughly eight healthy donors. A total of some 100,000,000 sorted cells were examined across all samples, and a strong correlation was observed between cell number per subset and RNA yield. The study compared the TCRB repertoires of sorted circulating CD4+ T cell subsets in recently diagnosed type 1 diabetes patients with those in matched healthy donors. The investigation overall reported the following: Type 1 diabetes patients showed a moderate but significant shortening of TCRB CDR3 length in all four CD4+ subsets. Naive, central memory and regulatory TCRB repertoires appeared to be more alike among patients than among healthy donors. Shorter templates might be favored by PCR, yet because patient and control samples were amplified and corrected together, any such skew would affect both groups equally. Because cDNA was sequenced instead of genomic DNA, highly expressing activated cells could be over-represented, though the groups showed no difference in activation or CD3 levels. Patients with type 1 diabetes made fewer insertions and deleted more nucleotides at VDJ recombination sites, implying thymic rearrangement abnormalities. HLA sub-analyses involved small numbers of individuals, so any influence of HLA type on TCRB rearrangement remained unresolved.

The High Capacity cDNA Reverse Transcription Kit was used to reverse transcribe all of the isolated RNA, meaning that expressed TCRB transcripts were what got sequenced. Deep immunoSEQ sequencing was applied to naive, central memory and regulatory T cell samples, giving an average of roughly 3.5 million total reads per sample. After sorted cells were lysed in RLT buffer, RNA was extracted with DNase-treated RNeasy Micro or Mini kits, with the choice depending on cell number. Each cell subset was processed separately to prevent cross-contamination, with patient and healthy donor samples processed together. The immunoSEQ multiplex PCR was used to amplify TCRB sequences from cDNA, generating 87-bp fragments that spanned the CDR3 region. Sequencing of the amplicons was performed on the Illumina HiSeq platform. The authors' pipeline ran thus. Synthetic template baselines were used to correct PCR bias computationally, reads within Hamming distance 2 were collapsed, and singletons that could not be merged were discarded. By aligning reads against IMGT, V, D and J genes, CDR3 length, and insertions or deletions at six rearrangement sites were assigned. Within each subset, clonotype counts were normalized to the number of sorted cells before true diversity and Gini coefficients were calculated with the tcR R package. Repertoire sharing was quantified using the overlap coefficient calculated on TCRB nucleotide sequences. What TCRdb holds here is the immuneACCESS table cut down to in-frame rearrangements. Part of the clones is not present; checked against another copy, under half of the missing clones reflect an unresolved V gene, and the others are unexplained. V, J and clone size derive from that table, while D and trimming were established from the DNA sequence. The sample table records 150,000 to 190,000 clones; about a tenth of these occur just once. In total, the top ten clones hold around 0.5% of the sample.

CDR1 and CDR2 are drawn from the germline V gene: MDHEN, SYDVKM. The V end loses 5 bases and the J end loses 11 bases, and a stretch of 13 bases separates them. The CDR3 has 12 amino acids, counting the end cysteine and phenylalanine. CDR3 DNA only is kept here, 36 bases in frame from base 1. From each donor, a single peripheral blood sample of 100 to 150 mL on average was drawn into heparinised tubes. A BD FACSAria II was used to sort naive, central memory, regulatory and stem cell-like memory CD4+ T cells with a panel that included CD45RO, CCR7, CD25, CD127, CD95 and CD27. Purity was above 98% for every sorted population. Right away, PBMCs were isolated by Lymphoprep density gradient centrifugation and were stained directly, with no culture step. Samples were stained and sorted in pairs, with one healthy donor and one patient per experiment, so that batch effects were minimized.

This sequence was found in a man aged 25 to 40 with type 1 diabetes. Sample: central memory CD4+ T cells from blood. In this chain, TRBV28 is recombined with TRBJ2-4, with TRBD2 tentatively as D gene (6 bases match). Read as DNA, the sequence is TGTGCCAGCAGTGACATCGGGGGACTTCAGTACTTC. It codes for CASSDIGGLQYF.